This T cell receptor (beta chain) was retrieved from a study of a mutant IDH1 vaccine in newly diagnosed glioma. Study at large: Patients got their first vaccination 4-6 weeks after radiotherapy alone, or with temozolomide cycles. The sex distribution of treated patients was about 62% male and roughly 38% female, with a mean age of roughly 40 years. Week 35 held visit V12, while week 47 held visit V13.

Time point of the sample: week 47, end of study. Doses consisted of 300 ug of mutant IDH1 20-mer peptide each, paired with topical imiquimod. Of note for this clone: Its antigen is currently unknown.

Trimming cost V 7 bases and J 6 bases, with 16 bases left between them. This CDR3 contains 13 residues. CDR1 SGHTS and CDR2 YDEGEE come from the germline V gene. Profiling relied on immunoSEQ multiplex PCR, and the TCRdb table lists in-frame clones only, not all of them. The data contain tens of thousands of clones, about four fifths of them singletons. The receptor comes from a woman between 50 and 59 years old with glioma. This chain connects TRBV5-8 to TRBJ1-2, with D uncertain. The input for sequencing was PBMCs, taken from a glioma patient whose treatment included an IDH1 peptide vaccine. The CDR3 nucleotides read TGTGCCAGCCCCCCCGAGGGTAGTAATGGCTACACCTTC. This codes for CASPPEGSNGYTF. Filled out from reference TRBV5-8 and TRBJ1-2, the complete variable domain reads EAGVTQSPTHLIKTRGQQATLRCSPISGHTSVYWYQQALGLGLQFLLWYDEGEERNRGNFPPRFSGRQFPNYSSELNVNALELEDSALYLCASPPEGSNGYTFGSGTRLTVV.